These 2 T cell receptor beta chains were all obtained from the same sample, sequenced in a study of cytomegalovirus exposure and HLA in healthy donors. Primers included in the PCR were 60 Vbeta and 13 Jbeta primers. The protocol was immunoSEQ multiplex PCR, while the TCRdb copy is restricted to in-frame clones and leaves out a portion. There are about 140,000 clones in the sample; around 86% occur only once, and 2.9% lies in the top ten. Sequencing was performed on PBMCs. The source is a woman aged 25 to 39 in good health and CMV-seronegative.

V gene TRBV9 combines with J gene TRBJ2-1, with TRBD2 matching over 9 bases. This CDR3 has 14 amino acids. CDR1 and CDR2 (germline): SGDLS, YYNGEE. Trimming at V came to 6 bases and at J to 8 bases, leaving 9 bases not matched to a gene. The CDR3 region has the DNA TGTGCCAGCAACTCCGGGACTAGCCCCCATGAGCAGTTCTTC. This gives the protein CASNSGTSPHEQFF.

CDR3 bases: TGTGCCAGCAGCTTAGCCGGGGAGACCCAGTACTTC. This codes for CASSLAGETQYF. This chain links TRBV7-8 with TRBJ2-5; D not certain. The V gene's germline CDR1 is SGHVS and CDR2 FQNEAQ. Between the trimmed V and J ends, which lost 0 bases and 5 bases, there was a span of 4 bases. This CDR3 contains 12 residues. Full variable domain (remainder filled in from reference TRBV7-8 and TRBJ2-5): GAGVSQSPRYKVAKRGQDVALRCDPISGHVSLFWYQQALGQGPEFLTYFQNEAQLDKSGLPSDRFFAERPEGSVSTLKIQRTQQEDSAVYLCASSLAGETQYFGPGTRLLVL.